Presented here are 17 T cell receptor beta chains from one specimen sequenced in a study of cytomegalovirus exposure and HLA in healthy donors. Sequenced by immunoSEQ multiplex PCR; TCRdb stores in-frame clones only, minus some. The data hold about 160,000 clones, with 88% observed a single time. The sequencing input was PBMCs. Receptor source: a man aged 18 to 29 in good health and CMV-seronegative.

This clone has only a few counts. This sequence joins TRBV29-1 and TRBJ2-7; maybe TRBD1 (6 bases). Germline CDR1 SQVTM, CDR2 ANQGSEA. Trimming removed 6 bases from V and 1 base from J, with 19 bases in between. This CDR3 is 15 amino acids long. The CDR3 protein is CSVTRQARFSYEQYF. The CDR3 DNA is TGCAGCGTCACGCGACAGGCCCGTTTTTCCTACGAGCAGTACTTC.

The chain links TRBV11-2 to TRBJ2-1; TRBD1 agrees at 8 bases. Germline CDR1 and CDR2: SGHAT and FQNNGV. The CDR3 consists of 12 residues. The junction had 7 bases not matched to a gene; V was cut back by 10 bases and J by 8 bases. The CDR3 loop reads CATSTGVDEQFF. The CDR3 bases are TGTGCCACTTCGACAGGGGTGGATGAGCAGTTCTTC.

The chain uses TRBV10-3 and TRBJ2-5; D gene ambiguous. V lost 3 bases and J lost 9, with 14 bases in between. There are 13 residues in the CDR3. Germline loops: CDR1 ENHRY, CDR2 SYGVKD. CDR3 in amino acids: CAISDPPTVAQYF. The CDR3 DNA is TGTGCCATCAGTGACCCCCCTACGGTGGCCCAGTACTTC.

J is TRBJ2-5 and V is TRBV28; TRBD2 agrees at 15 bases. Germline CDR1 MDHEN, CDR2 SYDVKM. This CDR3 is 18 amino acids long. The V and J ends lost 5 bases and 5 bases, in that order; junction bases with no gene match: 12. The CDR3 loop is CASSATGLAGGLGETQYF. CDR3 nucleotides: TGTGCCAGCAGTGCAACCGGACTAGCGGGGGGGCTAGGGGAGACCCAGTACTTC.

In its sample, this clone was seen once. This chain's CDR3 is CASSEAGAVADTQYF. DNA of the CDR3: TGTGCCAGCAGTGAGGCGGGAGCGGTTGCAGATACGCAGTATTTT. This rearrangement joins TRBV6-4 to TRBJ2-3, with 7 bases identical to TRBD2. The V segment lost 3 bases and the J segment 4 bases; nucleotides outside the gene matches: 7. This CDR3 contains 15 residues. The V gene's germline CDR1 is MRHNA and CDR2 SNTAGT.

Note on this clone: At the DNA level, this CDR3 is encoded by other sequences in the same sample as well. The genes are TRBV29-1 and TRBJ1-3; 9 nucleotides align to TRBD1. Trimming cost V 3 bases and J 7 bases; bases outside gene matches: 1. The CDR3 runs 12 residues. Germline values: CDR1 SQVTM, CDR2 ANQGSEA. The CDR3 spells CSVDTGGNTIYF. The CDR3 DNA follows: TGCAGCGTTGACACAGGGGGCAACACCATATATTTT.

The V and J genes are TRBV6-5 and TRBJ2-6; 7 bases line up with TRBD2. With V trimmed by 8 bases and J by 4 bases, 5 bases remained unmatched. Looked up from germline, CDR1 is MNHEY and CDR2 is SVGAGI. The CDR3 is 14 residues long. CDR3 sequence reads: CASGGSSGANVLTF. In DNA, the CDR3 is TGTGCCAGCGGCGGGAGTTCCGGGGCCAACGTCCTGACTTTC.

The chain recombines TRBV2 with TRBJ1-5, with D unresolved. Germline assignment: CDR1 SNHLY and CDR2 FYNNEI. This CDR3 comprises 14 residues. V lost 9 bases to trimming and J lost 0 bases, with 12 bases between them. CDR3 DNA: TGTGCCAGTTCGGGAGATATTAGCAATCAGCCCCAGCATTTT. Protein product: CASSGDISNQPQHF.

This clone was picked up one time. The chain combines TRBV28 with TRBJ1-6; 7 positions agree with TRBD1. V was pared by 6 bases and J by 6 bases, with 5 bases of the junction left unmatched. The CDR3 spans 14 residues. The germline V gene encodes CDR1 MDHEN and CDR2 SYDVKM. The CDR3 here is CASSHDRVNSPLHF. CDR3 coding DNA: TGTGCCAGCAGCCATGACAGGGTTAATTCACCCCTCCACTTT.

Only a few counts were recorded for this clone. The CDR3 sequence is CASSLLGTAEAFF. In DNA, the CDR3 is TGCGCCAGCAGCTTACTTGGGACAGCTGAAGCTTTCTTT. The gene calls are TRBV5-1 and TRBJ1-1, with 7 bases identical to TRBD1. V shed 2 bases, J shed 6 bases, and the junction held 4 bases outside the gene matches. The CDR3 extends over 13 amino acids. The germline CDR1 and CDR2 sequences are SGHRS and YFSETQ. The variable domain in full, completed from reference TRBV5-1 and TRBJ1-1, reads KAGVTQTPRYLIKTRGQQVTLSCSPISGHRSVSWYQQTPGQGLQFLFEYFSETQRNKGNFPGRFSGRQFSNSRSEMNVSTLELGDSALYLCASSLLGTAEAFFGQGTRLTVV.

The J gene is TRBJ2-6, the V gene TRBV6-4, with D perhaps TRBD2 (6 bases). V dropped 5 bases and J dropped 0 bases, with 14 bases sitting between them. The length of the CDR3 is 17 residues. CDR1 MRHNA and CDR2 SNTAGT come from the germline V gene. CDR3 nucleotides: TGTGCCAGCAGTTTGGGGGGATCCAGCTCTGGGGCCAACGTCCTGACTTTC. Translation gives CASSLGGSSSGANVLTF.

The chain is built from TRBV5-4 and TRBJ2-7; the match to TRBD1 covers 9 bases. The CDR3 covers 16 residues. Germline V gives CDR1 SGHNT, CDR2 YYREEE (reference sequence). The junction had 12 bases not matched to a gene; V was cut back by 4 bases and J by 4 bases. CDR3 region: CASSGVQGAFKYEQYF. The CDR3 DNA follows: TGTGCCAGCAGCGGCGTACAGGGGGCCTTCAAGTACGAGCAGTACTTC. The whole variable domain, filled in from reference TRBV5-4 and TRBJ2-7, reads ETGVTQSPTHLIKTRGQQVTLRCSSQSGHNTVSWYQQALGQGPQFIFQYYREEENGRGNFPPRFSGLQFPNYSSELNVNALELDDSALYLCASSGVQGAFKYEQYFGPGTRLTVT.

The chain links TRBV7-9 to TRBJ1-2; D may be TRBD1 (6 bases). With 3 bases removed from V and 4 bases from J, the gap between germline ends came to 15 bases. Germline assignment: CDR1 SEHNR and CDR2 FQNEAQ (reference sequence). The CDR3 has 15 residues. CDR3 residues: CASSLGAGSGYGYTF. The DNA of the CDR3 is TGTGCCAGCAGCTTGGGGGCAGGGTCGGGCTATGGCTACACCTTC.

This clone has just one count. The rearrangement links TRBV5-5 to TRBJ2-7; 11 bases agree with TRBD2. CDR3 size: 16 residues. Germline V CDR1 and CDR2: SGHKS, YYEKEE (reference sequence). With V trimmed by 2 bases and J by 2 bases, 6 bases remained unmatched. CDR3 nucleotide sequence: TGTGCCAGCAGCTTTTCGGGACTAGCGGAAACCTACGAGCAGTACTTC. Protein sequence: CASSFSGLAETYEQYF.

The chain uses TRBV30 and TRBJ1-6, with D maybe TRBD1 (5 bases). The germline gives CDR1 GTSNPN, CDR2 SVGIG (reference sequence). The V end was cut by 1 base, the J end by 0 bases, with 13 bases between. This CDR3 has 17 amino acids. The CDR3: CAWSGLHRSSYNSPLHF. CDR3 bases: TGTGCCTGGAGTGGTCTGCACAGGAGCTCCTATAATTCACCCCTCCACTTT.

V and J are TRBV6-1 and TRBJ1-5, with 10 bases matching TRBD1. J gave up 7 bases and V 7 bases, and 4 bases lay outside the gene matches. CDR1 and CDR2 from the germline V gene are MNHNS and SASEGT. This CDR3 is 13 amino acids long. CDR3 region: CASMTGGGQPQHF. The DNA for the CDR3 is TGTGCCAGCATGACAGGGGGCGGCCAGCCCCAGCATTTT.

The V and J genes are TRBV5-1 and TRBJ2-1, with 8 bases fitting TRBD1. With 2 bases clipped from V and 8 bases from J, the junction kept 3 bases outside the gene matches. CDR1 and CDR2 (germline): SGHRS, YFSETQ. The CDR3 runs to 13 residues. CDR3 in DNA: TGCGCCAGCAGCTTACAGGGGGAGGATGAGCAGTTCTTC. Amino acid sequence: CASSLQGEDEQFF.